This TCR beta chain is drawn from a study of cytotoxic CD8 clonotypes in ibrutinib-treated CLL. Overall study context: Mean values per sample were a few hundred thousand productive templates and tens of thousands of productive rearrangements. Study results and caveats: Public clonotypes (which were uncommon) either contracted or remained stable on treatment.

The CDR3 runs to 17 residues. Trimming removed 0 bases from V and 0 bases from J, with 12 bases in between. Per germline, CDR1 ENHRY and CDR2 SYGVKD. Comment on this clone: What it binds is not known. Other DNA sequences of this sample code for an identical CDR3.

This table comes from immunoSEQ multiplex PCR, and its TCRdb copy is limited to in-frame clones, with some not included. In the table there are roughly 220,000 clones, approximately 75% of which are singletons. This rearrangement joins TRBV10-3 to TRBJ1-5, with TRBD1 as a possible D gene (6 bases). The sample consisted of PBMCs, taken after 12 months of ibrutinib treatment. This sequence originates from a human donor with chronic lymphocytic leukemia. The CDR3 nucleotides read TGTGCCATCAGTGAGTCTGGGGGGGGCCTTAGCAATCAGCCCCAGCATTTT. Amino acid sequence: CAISESGGGLSNQPQHF.